This is a list of T cell receptor beta chains from one sample in a study of T cell repertoires in cytomegalovirus infection. TCRdb itself ran the reads through MiXCR, one entry per CDR3 protein. Among under 350,000 distinct CDR3 sequences listed, approximately 9.5% were seen once. Sequenced material: PBMCs. These receptor sequences come from a human donor in good health (CMV status not recorded). Some clones in this sample may be carry-over from other donors' samples. CDR3s leave out the opening cysteine and the closing phenylalanine or tryptophan. The D gene is left open where the match is weak.

d_gene: NA; v_gene: TRBV29-1; len: 11; CDR3aa: SVEEGANEKLF
d_gene: NA; v_gene: TRBV7-3; len: 13; CDR3aa: ASSLGPQYNQPQH
d_gene: NA; v_gene: TRBV7-9; len: 11; CDR3aa: ASSRSTPYEQY
d_gene: TRBD1; v_gene: TRBV7-2; len: 13; CDR3aa: ASSWTGTSNQPQH
d_gene: TRBD2; v_gene: TRBV7-8; len: 16; CDR3aa: ASSLAHRLAGSTYEQY
d_gene: NA; v_gene: TRBV7-9; len: 12; CDR3aa: ASSPQTAGNTIY
d_gene: TRBD2; v_gene: TRBV7-3; len: 13; CDR3aa: ASSFSGGNNNEQF
d_gene: NA; v_gene: TRBV5-4; len: 13; CDR3aa: ASSHTFDGYNEQF
d_gene: TRBD1; v_gene: TRBV7-2; len: 13; CDR3aa: ASSFTGTVAYEQY
d_gene: TRBD2; v_gene: TRBV7-3; len: 14; CDR3aa: ASSLMGTSGYNEQF
d_gene: NA; v_gene: TRBV24-1; len: 10; CDR3aa: ATSDHGEKLF
d_gene: NA; v_gene: TRBV5-6; len: 13; CDR3aa: ASSLGGAAYNEQF
d_gene: NA; v_gene: TRBV7-3; len: 13; CDR3aa: ASSSSYRRDETKY
d_gene: TRBD2; v_gene: TRBV12-3/TRBV12-4; len: 10; CDR3aa: ASSFPSGAQH
d_gene: NA; v_gene: TRBV30; len: 10; CDR3aa: AGRSGDYEQY
d_gene: NA; v_gene: TRBV6-1; len: 17; CDR3aa: ASSYATGITIQNKAEAF
d_gene: TRBD2; v_gene: TRBV27; len: 12; CDR3aa: ASSLGGGIYEQY
d_gene: NA; v_gene: TRBV20-1; len: 11; CDR3aa: SASEGGIYEQY
d_gene: TRBD2; v_gene: TRBV19; len: 11; CDR3aa: ASGTSGTGGQF
d_gene: NA; v_gene: TRBV18; len: 17; CDR3aa: ASSPRAPAASNSGNTIY
d_gene: TRBD1; v_gene: TRBV7-6; len: 13; CDR3aa: ASSLLGTVNTEAF
d_gene: TRBD2; v_gene: TRBV11-1; len: 14; CDR3aa: ASSSRGTSGYNEQF
d_gene: NA; v_gene: TRBV25-1; len: 11; CDR3aa: ASSTGGNQPQH
d_gene: TRBD1; v_gene: TRBV28; len: 12; CDR3aa: ASLGQGASYEQY
d_gene: TRBD2; v_gene: TRBV9; len: 17; CDR3aa: ASSVEAGVPIGAKNIQY
d_gene: TRBD2; v_gene: TRBV7-8; len: 16; CDR3aa: ASSLTSGGARSYNEQF
d_gene: NA; v_gene: TRBV7-2; len: 12; CDR3aa: ASSLGGSQETQY
d_gene: TRBD2; v_gene: TRBV19; len: 14; CDR3aa: ASSPGLAGASDTQY
d_gene: NA; v_gene: TRBV7-9; len: 11; CDR3aa: ASSPRGGTEAF
d_gene: TRBD2; v_gene: TRBV4-3; len: 14; CDR3aa: ASSQEWGTTQNIQY
d_gene: TRBD2; v_gene: TRBV7-6; len: 14; CDR3aa: ASSLAVAGTTGELF
d_gene: NA; v_gene: TRBV7-2; len: 13; CDR3aa: ASSSKTAMNSEAF
d_gene: NA; v_gene: TRBV12-3/TRBV12-4; len: 13; CDR3aa: ASSITARGNNEQF
d_gene: NA; v_gene: TRBV7-6; len: 13; CDR3aa: ASSSDPWGNQPQH
d_gene: NA; v_gene: TRBV12-3/TRBV12-4; len: 13; CDR3aa: ASSFGPGGWQTQY
d_gene: TRBD1; v_gene: TRBV7-2; len: 13; CDR3aa: ASSLVQGGNQPQH
d_gene: TRBD1; v_gene: TRBV29-1; len: 11; CDR3aa: SVYGQVGDGYT
d_gene: NA; v_gene: TRBV4-1; len: 14; CDR3aa: ASSQDFGTTNEKLF
d_gene: NA; v_gene: TRBV28; len: 10; CDR3aa: ASSFVQGEQF
d_gene: NA; v_gene: TRBV7-6; len: 11; CDR3aa: ASSLAGNSPLH
d_gene: NA; v_gene: TRBV6-2/TRBV6-3; len: 12; CDR3aa: ASSYLLSNQPQH
d_gene: TRBD1; v_gene: TRBV25-1; len: 11; CDR3aa: ASSYDRGYGYT
d_gene: NA; v_gene: TRBV18; len: 13; CDR3aa: ASSPTGPPPYEQY
d_gene: NA; v_gene: TRBV7-2; len: 13; CDR3aa: ASSLVGTPGGELF
d_gene: NA; v_gene: TRBV6-5; len: 11; CDR3aa: ASSYSAGGRLY
d_gene: NA; v_gene: TRBV5-6; len: 9; CDR3aa: ASSRNSEQY
d_gene: NA; v_gene: TRBV5-6; len: 9; CDR3aa: ASSFLEEAF